Listed here are 24 T cell receptor beta chains from one sample, sequenced in a study of T cells in Graves' hyperthyroidism and ophthalmopathy. There were TCR beta CDR3 regions amplified from RNA transcripts. The HTBI primer set drove a first-round RT-PCR of the TCR CDR3. MiXCR, applied by TCRdb to the multiplex PCR reads, yields one record per CDR3 protein. The data contain hundreds of thousands of distinct CDR3 sequences, over 35% of them singletons. Sequencing was carried out using blood. The receptor set was obtained from a woman aged 40 to 49 with Graves' hyperthyroidism.

This clonotype appeared many times. The chain is built from TRBV29-1 and TRBJ2-7, with 12 bases that match TRBD2. The germline CDR1 and CDR2 sequences are SQVTM and ANQGSEA. Germline trimming cut 3 bases from V and 0 bases from J; bases unmatched to any gene: 9. The CDR3 loop spans 17 amino acids. The CDR3 DNA reads as TGCAGCGTTGAGGGGCTAGCGGGAGGGAAAGGCTCCTACGAGCAGTACTTC. Residues: CSVEGLAGGKGSYEQYF.

This chain links TRBV20-1 with TRBJ2-7; no firm D call. Germline loops: CDR1 DFQATT, CDR2 SNEGSKA (reference sequence). V lost 8 bases to trimming and J lost 8 bases, with 10 bases between them. The CDR3 spans 9 residues. CDR3 amino acids: CSSSEQQYF. The CDR3 nucleotides read TGCAGTTCCTCGGAACAGCAGTACTTC.

In this sample, this clonotype turned up many times. This chain connects TRBV5-8 to TRBJ1-2; 8 bases are a match to TRBD1. The junction had 5 bases not matched to a gene; V was cut back by 4 bases and J by 6 bases. The CDR3 runs 13 residues. Germline assignment: CDR1 SGHTS and CDR2 YDEGEE. CDR3 residues: CASSVDRDDGYTF. Here the CDR3 DNA reads TGTGCCAGCAGCGTGGACAGGGATGATGGCTACACCTTC.

This clonotype was counted ten times or more. The rearrangement joins TRBV29-1 to TRBJ2-7; either TRBD1 or TRBD2 may supply D (5 bases each). From germline, CDR1 is SQVTM and CDR2 ANQGSEA. The CDR3 is 14 amino acids. The V gene lost 4 bases and the J gene lost 6 bases, with 19 bases spanning the gap. CDR3 in DNA: TGCAGCGTTGGAGGGGCGACCCCCTTCTTCGAGCAGTACTTC. It specifies CSVGGATPFFEQYF.

The rearrangement uses TRBV12-3 or TRBV12-4 and TRBJ1-5; 7 bases agree with TRBD1. V lost 4 bases and J lost 9; bases outside the gene matches: 12. The CDR3 is 15 residues long. CDR3 sequence (DNA): TGTGCCAGCAGTTACAGCGGACAGGCCGGCGGGCCCCAGCATTTT. It codes for CASSYSGQAGGPQHF.

The chain joins TRBV29-1 to TRBJ2-5; tentatively, D is TRBD1 or TRBD2 (6 bases each). The germline V and J ends were trimmed by 4 bases and 5 bases, with 11 bases remaining between them. This CDR3 spans 12 amino acids. The germline CDR1 and CDR2 sequences are SQVTM and ANQGSEA. The CDR3 DNA reads as TGCAGCGTTGCACGGGGGCGGGAGACCCAGTACTTC. It yields the protein CSVARGRETQYF.

The gene calls are TRBV7-9 and TRBJ1-6, with unresolved D. The CDR3 has 14 amino acids. Trimming stripped 0 bases from V and 8 bases from J, with 8 bases between. Germline CDR1 SEHNR, CDR2 FQNEAQ (reference sequence). This CDR3 reads CASSLALRDSPLHF. Written as DNA, the CDR3 is TGTGCCAGCAGCTTAGCGCTCCGGGATTCACCCCTCCACTTT.

Notes on this clonotype: This sequence may be a read error, since a much larger clone differs from it by one base. V is TRBV25-1 and J is TRBJ2-5, with 11 bases matching TRBD2. The CDR3 spans 15 residues. Germline V gene sequence: CDR1 MGHDK, CDR2 SYGVNS. CDR3 coding DNA: TGTGCCAGCAGCAAGGGACTAGCGGATCAAGAGGCCCAGTACTTC. It codes for CASSKGLADQEAQYF.

The V gene is TRBV12-3 or TRBV12-4, the J gene TRBJ1-5, with D uncertain. The CDR3 loop spans 14 amino acids. The V and J ends lost 8 bases and 1 base respectively, with 12 bases between them. CDR3: CASSGTQSNQPQHF. Written as DNA, the CDR3 is TGTGCCAGCTCGGGAACTCAAAGCAATCAGCCCCAGCATTTT.

This clonotype has a handful of counts. The V and J genes are TRBV4-1 and TRBJ1-4, with D perhaps TRBD1 (5 bases). The CDR3 has 16 amino acids. The V and J ends lost 3 bases and 4 bases respectively, with 15 bases between them. Germline V gene lookup returns CDR1 MGHRA and CDR2 YSYEKL. CDR3: CASSQSLGRGNEKLFF. The DNA of the CDR3 is TGCGCCAGCAGCCAGAGTCTGGGACGGGGTAATGAAAAACTGTTTTTT.

Details on this clonotype: Given a much more abundant clone one base away, this may be a read error. This chain connects TRBV19 to TRBJ1-4; the D is unclear. The CDR3 has 15 amino acids. Germline CDR1 LNHDA, CDR2 SQIVND (reference sequence). This chain's CDR3 is CASSSAGATNEKPFF. As DNA, the CDR3 is TGTGCCAGTAGTTCGGCGGGCGCAACTAATGAAAAACCGTTTTTT. Together with reference TRBV19 and TRBJ1-4, the CDR3 gives the full variable domain: DGGITQSPKYLFRKEGQNVTLSCEQNLNHDAMYWYRQDPGQGLRLIYYSQIVNDFQKGDIAEGYSVSREKKESFPLTVTSAQKNPTAFYLCASSSAGATNEKPFFGSGTQLSVL.

Notes on this clonotype: This may come from a read error, since a much larger clone is one base off. Here the CDR3 reads CASSFETGHYEQYF. The CDR3 coding sequence is TGTGCCAGCAGCTTCGAGACAGGGCACTACGAGCAGTACTTC. The chain is built from TRBV11-2 and TRBJ2-7; TRBD1 matches at 7 bases. V trimming: 3 bases; J trimming: 3 bases; junction bases outside the gene matches: 5. The CDR3 totals 14 residues. Looked up from germline, CDR1 is SGHAT and CDR2 is FQNNGV. The full variable domain, with the rest looked up from reference TRBV11-2 and TRBJ2-7, is EAGVAQSPRYKIIEKRQSVAFWCNPISGHATLYWYQQILGQGPKLLIQFQNNGVVDDSQLPKDRFSAERLKGVDSTLKIQPAKLEDSAVYLCASSFETGHYEQYFGPGTRLTVT.

Remarks on this clonotype: One end of the junction is discordant with germline, which a read error may explain. CDR3 sequence (DNA): TGTGCAAGCAGCCAGAGCTCCTATAATTCACCCCTCCACTTT. The encoded protein is CASSQSSYNSPLHF. The rearrangement joins TRBV3-1 to TRBJ1-6, with unresolved D. Germline CDR1 reads LGHDT; CDR2 reads YNNKEL (reference sequence). The CDR3 runs to 14 residues. Supplemented by reference TRBV3-1 and TRBJ1-6, the full variable domain reads DTAVSQTPKYLVTQMGNDKSIKCEQNLGHDTMYWYKQDSKKFLKIMFSYNNKELIINETVPNRFSPKSPDKAHLNLHINSLELGDSAVYFCASSQSSYNSPLHFGNGTRLTVT.

Many counts were recorded for this clonotype. This chain uses TRBV2 with TRBJ2-2; TRBD2 aligns across 11 bases. CDR1 and CDR2 (germline): SNHLY, FYNNEI. The CDR3 spans 15 residues. Trimming cost V 6 bases and J 1 base; bases outside gene matches: 1. CDR3 nucleotide sequence: TGTGCCAGCAGGGGGACTAGCGGGAACACCGGGGAGCTGTTTTTT. Protein: CASRGTSGNTGELFF.

The sample holds a few counts of this clonotype. CDR3 sequence (DNA): TGTGCCAGCAGCCGGATAGCGGACGGATACTATGGCTACACCTTC. Amino acids: CASSRIADGYYGYTF. This chain uses TRBV6-1 with TRBJ1-2; D not resolved. The CDR3 has 15 amino acids. Germline assignment: CDR1 MNHNS and CDR2 SASEGT. V lost 6 bases to trimming and J lost 3 bases, with 17 bases between them.

On this clonotype: A much larger clone lies a single base off, so this may be a read error. J is TRBJ2-7 and V is TRBV11-3, with TRBD1 as a possible D gene (6 bases). Trimming shortened V by 2 bases and J by 9 bases, and 17 bases separated the two germline ends. Per germline, CDR1 SGHNT and CDR2 YENEEA. The CDR3 consists of 14 residues. The CDR3 DNA reads TGTGCCAGCAGCTTAATGGGGACAAGGGGCGGGCAGTACTTC. Encoded protein: CASSLMGTRGGQYF.

This clonotype was observed a handful of times. V is TRBV6-2 or TRBV6-3 and J is TRBJ2-7; 7 nucleotides match TRBD1. Germline CDR1 and CDR2: MNHEY and SVGEGT. This CDR3 is built from 15 residues. With 0 bases clipped from V and 1 base from J, the junction kept 3 bases outside the gene matches. CDR3 region: CASSYSPDRSYEQYF. The CDR3 DNA follows: TGTGCCAGCAGTTACTCCCCGGACAGGTCCTACGAGCAGTACTTC.

This clonotype occurred a few times. CDR3 coding DNA: TGTGCCAGCAAGAGGAACTCCTACGAGCAGTACTTC. Translating it yields CASKRNSYEQYF. The chain employs TRBV10-3 and TRBJ2-7, with no clear D. Germline V CDR1 and CDR2: ENHRY, SYGVKD. This CDR3 is built from 12 residues. Trimming shortened V by 10 bases and J by 0 bases, and 10 bases separated the two germline ends.

This clonotype appeared once. The genes are TRBV7-9 and TRBJ1-4; TRBD1 is a possible D gene (5 bases). V lost 11 bases to trimming and J lost 8 bases, with 21 bases between them. CDR1 and CDR2 from the germline V gene are SEHNR and FQNEAQ (reference sequence). The CDR3 is 14 residues long. The CDR3 here is CAWGPGSSREKLFF. In nucleotides, the CDR3 is TGTGCCTGGGGCCCCGGGTCTTCGCGCGAAAAACTGTTTTTT. Supplemented by reference TRBV7-9 and TRBJ1-4, the full variable domain reads DTGVSQNPRHKITKRGQNVTFRCDPISEHNRLYWYRQTLGQGPEFLTYFQNEAQLEKSRLLSDRFSAERPKGSFSTLEIQRTEQGDSAMYLCAWGPGSSREKLFFGSGTQLSVL.

This clonotype appeared many times. A much larger clonotype is one base distant, so this may be a read error. The chain is built from TRBV13 and TRBJ1-1; the D gene is possibly TRBD1 (5 bases). The CDR3 loop spans 13 amino acids. Germline lookup yields CDR1 PRHDT and CDR2 FYEKMQ (reference sequence). CDR3 amino acids: CASRLGVNTEAFF. Written as DNA, the CDR3 is TGTGCCAGCAGGTTAGGGGTGAACACTGAAGCTTTCTTT.

The chain combines TRBV28 with TRBJ2-5; D is possibly TRBD2 (6 bases). Trimming left V 5 bases short and J 4 bases short, with 11 bases between. Germline loops: CDR1 MDHEN, CDR2 SYDVKM. CDR3 length equals 13 residues. Here the CDR3 reads CASSPSGPETQYF. CDR3 nucleotide sequence: TGTGCCAGCAGTCCCAGCGGGCCAGAGACCCAGTACTTC.

As for this clonotype: Possible read error: a much larger clone is one base away. The chain recombines TRBV5-1 with TRBJ1-1; TRBD1 matches at 9 bases. CDR3 length equals 13 residues. Germline CDR1 SGHRS, CDR2 YFSETQ. CDR3 DNA: TGCGCCAGCAGCCCGGGACAGGGTAGGAATGCTTCCTTT. Translation gives CASSPGQGRNASF.

V is TRBV5-1 and J is TRBJ1-5; no reliable D call. Germline lookup yields CDR1 SGHRS and CDR2 YFSETQ. This CDR3 spans 10 amino acids. V was pared by 5 bases and J by 9 bases, with 6 bases between. The CDR3 DNA reads as TGCGCCAGCAGAACGGTGCCCCAGCATTTT. It specifies CASRTVPQHF.

The rearrangement uses TRBV11-3 and TRBJ1-4; D unclear. Per germline, CDR1 SGHNT and CDR2 YENEEA. The ends were cut back, 5 bases at V and 5 bases at J, with 15 bases in the middle. CDR3 length: 15 residues. Here the CDR3 DNA reads TGTGCCAGCAGCCCAACCGGGGTCTCAAATGAAAAACTGTTTTTT. Amino acids: CASSPTGVSNEKLFF.